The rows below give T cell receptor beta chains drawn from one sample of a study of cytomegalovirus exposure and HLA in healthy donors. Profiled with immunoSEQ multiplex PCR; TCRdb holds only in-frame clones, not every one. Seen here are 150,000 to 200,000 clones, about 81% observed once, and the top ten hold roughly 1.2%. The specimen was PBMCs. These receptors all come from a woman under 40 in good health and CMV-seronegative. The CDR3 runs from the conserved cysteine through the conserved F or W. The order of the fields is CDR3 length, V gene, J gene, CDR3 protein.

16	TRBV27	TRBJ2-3	CASSLGPGRRTDTQYF
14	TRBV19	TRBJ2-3	CASSITGVGDTQYF
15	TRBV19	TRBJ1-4	CASSIMTASNEKLFF
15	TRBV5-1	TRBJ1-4	CASSITTGGGEKLFF
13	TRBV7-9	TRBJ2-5	CASRGLAGETQYF
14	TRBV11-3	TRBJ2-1	CASSLGQGAEEQFF
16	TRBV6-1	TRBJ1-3	CASSDSNRDRVHTIYF
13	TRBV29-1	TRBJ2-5	CSISTLRQETQYF
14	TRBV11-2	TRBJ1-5	CASSLGTGGQPQHF
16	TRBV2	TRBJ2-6	CASKTGVNSGANVLTF
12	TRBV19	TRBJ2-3	CASRSLAARQYF
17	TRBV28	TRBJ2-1	CASSFPLRQVSYNEQFF
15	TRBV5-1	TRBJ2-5	CASSSPSGAQETQYF